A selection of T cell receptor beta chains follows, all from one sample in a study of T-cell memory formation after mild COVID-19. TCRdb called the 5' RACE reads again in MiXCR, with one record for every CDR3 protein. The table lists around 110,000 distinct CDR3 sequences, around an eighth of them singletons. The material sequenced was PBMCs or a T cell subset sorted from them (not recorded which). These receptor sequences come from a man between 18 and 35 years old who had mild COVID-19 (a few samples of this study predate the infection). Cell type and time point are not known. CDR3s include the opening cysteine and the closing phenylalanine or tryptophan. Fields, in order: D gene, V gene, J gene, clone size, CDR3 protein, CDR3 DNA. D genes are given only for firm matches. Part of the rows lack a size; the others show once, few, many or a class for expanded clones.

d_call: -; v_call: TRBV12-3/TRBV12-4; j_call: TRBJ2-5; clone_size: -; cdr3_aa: CASEGFQETQYF; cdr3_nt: TGTGCCAGCGAGGGGTTCCAAGAGACCCAGTACTTC
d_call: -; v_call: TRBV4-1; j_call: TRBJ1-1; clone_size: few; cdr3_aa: CASSQGGGSKNTEAFF; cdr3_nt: TGCGCCAGCAGCCAAGGAGGCGGGTCGAAGAACACTGAAGCTTTCTTT
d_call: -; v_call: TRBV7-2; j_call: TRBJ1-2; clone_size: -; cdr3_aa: CASSLVPETLLDGYTF; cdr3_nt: TGTGCCAGCAGCTTAGTCCCGGAAACTCTACTGGATGGCTACACCTTC
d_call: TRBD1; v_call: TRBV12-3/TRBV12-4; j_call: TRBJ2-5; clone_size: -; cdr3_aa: CASATSMETGGPETQYF; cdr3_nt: TGTGCCAGCGCAACCTCCATGGAGACAGGGGGCCCAGAGACCCAGTACTTC
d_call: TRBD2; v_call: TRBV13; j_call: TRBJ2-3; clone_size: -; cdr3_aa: CASSFSSGGPPSQYF; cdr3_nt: TGTGCCAGCAGCTTTAGTAGCGGGGGGCCCCCCTCGCAGTATTTT
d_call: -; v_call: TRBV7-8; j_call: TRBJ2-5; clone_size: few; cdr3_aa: CASSPLGDLLVETQYF; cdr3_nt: TGTGCCAGCAGCCCCCTCGGGGACCTGCTCGTAGAGACCCAGTACTTC
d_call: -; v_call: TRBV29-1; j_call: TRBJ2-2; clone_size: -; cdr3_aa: CSVEDDNTGELFF; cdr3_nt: TGCAGCGTTGAAGATGATAACACCGGGGAGCTGTTTTTT
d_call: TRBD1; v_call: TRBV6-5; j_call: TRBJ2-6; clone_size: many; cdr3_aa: CASSPLGQGVENSGANVLTF; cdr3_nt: TGTGCCAGCAGTCCCCTGGGACAGGGGGTCGAAAACTCTGGGGCCAACGTCCTGACTTTC
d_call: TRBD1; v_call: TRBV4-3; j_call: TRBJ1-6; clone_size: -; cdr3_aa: CASSQGPQGTGGNSPLHF; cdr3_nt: TGCGCCAGCAGCCAAGGTCCCCAAGGGACAGGGGGTAATTCACCCCTCCACTTT
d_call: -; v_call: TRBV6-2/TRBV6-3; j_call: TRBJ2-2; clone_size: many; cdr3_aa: CASSARPTGELFF; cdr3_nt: TGTGCCAGCAGTGCCCGCCCCACCGGGGAGCTGTTTTTT
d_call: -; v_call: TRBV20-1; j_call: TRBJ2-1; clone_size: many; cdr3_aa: CSALALSSYNEQFF; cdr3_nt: TGCAGTGCCCTGGCGCTGAGCTCCTACAATGAGCAGTTCTTC
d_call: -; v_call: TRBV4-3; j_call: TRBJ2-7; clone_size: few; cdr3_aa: CASSEGPGHNYEQYF; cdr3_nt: TGCGCCAGCAGCGAGGGCCCGGGACATAACTACGAGCAGTACTTC
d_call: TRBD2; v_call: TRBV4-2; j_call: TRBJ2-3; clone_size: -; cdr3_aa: CASSPTGLAGVDTQYF; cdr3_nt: TGTGCCAGCAGCCCGACAGGACTAGCGGGGGTGGATACGCAGTATTTT
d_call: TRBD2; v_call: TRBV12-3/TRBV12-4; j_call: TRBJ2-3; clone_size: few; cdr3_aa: CASTLLGLADVNTQYF; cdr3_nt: TGTGCCAGCACCCTACTGGGACTAGCGGACGTAAATACGCAGTATTTT
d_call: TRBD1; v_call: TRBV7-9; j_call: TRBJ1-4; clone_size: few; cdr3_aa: CASSSLDRVGEKLFF; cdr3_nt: TGTGCCAGCAGCTCCCTGGACAGGGTTGGTGAAAAACTGTTTTTT
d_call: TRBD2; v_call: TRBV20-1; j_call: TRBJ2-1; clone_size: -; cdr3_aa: CSQRGPTYNEQFF; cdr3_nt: TGCAGCCAGCGGGGCCCGACCTACAATGAGCAGTTCTTC
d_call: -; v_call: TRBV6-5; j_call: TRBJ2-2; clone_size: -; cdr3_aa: CASSFGELAGELFF; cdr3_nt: TGTGCCAGCAGTTTTGGTGAACTAGCCGGGGAGCTGTTTTTT
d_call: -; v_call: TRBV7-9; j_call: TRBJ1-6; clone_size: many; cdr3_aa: CASSLEGRNSPLHF; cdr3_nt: TGTGCCAGCAGCTTAGAGGGCCGGAATTCACCCCTCCACTTT
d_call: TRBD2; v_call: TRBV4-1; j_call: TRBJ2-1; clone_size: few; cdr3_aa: CASSPWGGGPNEQFF; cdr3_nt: TGCGCCAGCAGCCCATGGGGCGGGGGGCCCAATGAGCAGTTCTTC
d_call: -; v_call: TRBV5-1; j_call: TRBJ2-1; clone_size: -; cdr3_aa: CASSLTGTHEQFF; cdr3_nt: TGCGCCAGCAGCTTGACAGGTACCCATGAGCAGTTCTTC
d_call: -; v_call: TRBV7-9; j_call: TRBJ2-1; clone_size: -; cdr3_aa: CASSSRALGVVNEQFF; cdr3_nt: TGTGCCAGCAGCTCCCGGGCACTAGGAGTAGTAAATGAGCAGTTCTTC
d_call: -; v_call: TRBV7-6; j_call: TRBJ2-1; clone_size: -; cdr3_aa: CASSAEANEQFF; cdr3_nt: TGTGCCAGCAGTGCAGAGGCCAATGAGCAGTTCTTC
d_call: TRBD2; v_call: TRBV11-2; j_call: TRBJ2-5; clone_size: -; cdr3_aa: CASSLDAGTRSETQYF; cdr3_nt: TGTGCCAGCAGCCTAGATGCCGGGACTAGGAGTGAGACCCAGTACTTC
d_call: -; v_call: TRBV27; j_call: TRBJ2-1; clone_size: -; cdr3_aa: CASSFGGPNEQFF; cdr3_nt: TGTGCCAGCAGTTTTGGAGGGCCCAATGAGCAGTTCTTC
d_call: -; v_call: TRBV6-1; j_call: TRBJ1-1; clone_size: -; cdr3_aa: CASIWRVAFF; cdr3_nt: TGTGCCAGCATTTGGAGAGTTGCTTTCTTT
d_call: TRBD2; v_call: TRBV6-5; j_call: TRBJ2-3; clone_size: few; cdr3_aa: CASSYSTAGGPSDTQYF; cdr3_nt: TGTGCCAGCAGTTACTCGACGGCGGGGGGTCCCTCAGATACGCAGTATTTT
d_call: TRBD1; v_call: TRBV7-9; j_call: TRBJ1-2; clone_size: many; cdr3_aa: CASSPTGDRYTF; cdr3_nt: TGTGCCAGCAGCCCGACAGGGGACCGCTACACCTTC
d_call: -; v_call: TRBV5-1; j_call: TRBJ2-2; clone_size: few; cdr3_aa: CASSLDSYTGELFF; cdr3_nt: TGCGCCAGCAGCTTGGACAGCTACACCGGGGAGCTGTTTTTT
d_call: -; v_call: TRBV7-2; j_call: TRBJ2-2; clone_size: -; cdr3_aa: CASSVAGTSLSGELFF; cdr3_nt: TGTGCCAGCAGCGTCGCCGGGACTTCCCTTTCCGGGGAGCTGTTTTTT
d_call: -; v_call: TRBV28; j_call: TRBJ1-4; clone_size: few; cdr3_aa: CASSPRGEKLFF; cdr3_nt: TGTGCCAGCAGTCCACGGGGTGAAAAACTGTTTTTT
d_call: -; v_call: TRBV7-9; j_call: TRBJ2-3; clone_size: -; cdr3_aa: CAADMGDPTDTQYF; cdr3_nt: TGTGCCGCGGACATGGGGGATCCCACAGATACGCAGTATTTT
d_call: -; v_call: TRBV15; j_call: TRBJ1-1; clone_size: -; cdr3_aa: CATSRERHTEAFF; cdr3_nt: TGTGCCACCAGCAGAGAGAGGCACACTGAAGCTTTCTTT
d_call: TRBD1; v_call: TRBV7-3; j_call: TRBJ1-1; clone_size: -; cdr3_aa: CASSLEGATEAFF; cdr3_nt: TGTGCCAGCAGCTTAGAGGGGGCCACTGAAGCTTTCTTT
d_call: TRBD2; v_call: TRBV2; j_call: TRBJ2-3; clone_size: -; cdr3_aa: CASSVSWSGDSDTQYF; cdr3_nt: TGTGCCAGCAGTGTGTCCTGGAGCGGGGACTCAGATACGCAGTATTTT
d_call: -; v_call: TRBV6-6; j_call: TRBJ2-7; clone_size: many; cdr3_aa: CASVVSRADEQYF; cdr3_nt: TGTGCCAGCGTAGTTTCCAGGGCCGACGAGCAGTACTTC
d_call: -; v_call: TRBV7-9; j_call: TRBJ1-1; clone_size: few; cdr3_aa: CASSLGATEAFF; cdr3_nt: TGTGCCAGCAGCTTGGGGGCGACTGAAGCTTTCTTT
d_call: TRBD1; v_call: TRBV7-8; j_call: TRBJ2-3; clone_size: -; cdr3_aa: CASSLADRGGDTQYF; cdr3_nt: TGTGCCAGCAGCTTAGCGGACAGGGGAGGAGATACGCAGTATTTT
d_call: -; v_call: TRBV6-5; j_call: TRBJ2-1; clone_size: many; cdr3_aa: CASSYGGSYNEQFF; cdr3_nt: TGTGCCAGCAGTTACGGGGGGTCCTACAATGAGCAGTTCTTC
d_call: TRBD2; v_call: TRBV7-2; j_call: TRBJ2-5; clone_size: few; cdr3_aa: CASSPGLAGVIETQYF; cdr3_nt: TGTGCCAGCAGCCCCGGACTAGCGGGGGTGATTGAGACCCAGTACTTC
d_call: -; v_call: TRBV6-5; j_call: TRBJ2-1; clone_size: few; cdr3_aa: CASSYTGYNEQFF; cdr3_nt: TGTGCCAGCAGTTATACGGGGTACAATGAGCAGTTCTTC
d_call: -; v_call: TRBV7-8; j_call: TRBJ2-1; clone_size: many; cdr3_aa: CASSLDSNSYNEQFF; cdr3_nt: TGTGCCAGCAGCTTAGACTCGAACTCCTACAATGAGCAGTTCTTC
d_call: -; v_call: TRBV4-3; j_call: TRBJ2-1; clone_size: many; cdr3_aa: CASSQQGSSYNEQFF; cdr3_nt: TGCGCCAGCAGCCAACAGGGTAGTTCCTACAATGAGCAGTTCTTC